This TCR beta chain was sequenced for a study of blood T cell repertoires in COVID-19. Study context: Sources were T cells, B-cell-depleted T cells, or PBMCs; the material itself was cDNA or gDNA.

This CDR3 is 15 amino acids long. In the original processing: Cell counts per sample came from amplifying reference gene primers. Profiling relied on immunoSEQ multiplex PCR, and the TCRdb table lists in-frame clones only, not all of them. Clonal size and the V and J genes are those of that table, whereas D and trimming came from the DNA. The table records about 160,000 clones, less than 85% of them present only once. The chain recombines TRBV21-1 with TRBJ2-3; whether TRBD1, the table's D call, matches the DNA was not checked. TRBV21-1 is a listed pseudogene. The TCR comes from a human donor with acute or convalescent COVID-19. The donor label of this sample is uncertain. Source material: peripheral blood. The DNA for the CDR3 is TGTGCCAGCAGCAAACACTCAGGGGGGTCAGATACGCAGTATTTT. Translation gives CASSKHSGGSDTQYF.